The rows below give T cell receptor beta chains drawn from one sample of a study of cytomegalovirus exposure and HLA in healthy donors. The table came from immunoSEQ multiplex PCR; TCRdb's copy has only in-frame clones and leaves some out. Of just over 25,000 clones in the sample, roughly 68% were seen once. The source material was PBMCs. Every receptor here comes from a woman aged 50 to 60 in good health and CMV-seronegative. The CDR3 runs from the conserved cysteine through the conserved F or W. D genes are given only for firm matches. Clone size appears in some rows only: once, few, many, or a class for an expanded clone.

TRBV12-5	NA	few	TRBJ2-2	13	TGTGCTAGTGGTTTGGTACGGAGCGGGGAGCTGTTTTTT	CASGLVRSGELFF
TRBV19	TRBD1	NA	TRBJ1-2	14	TGTGCCAGTAGCTCCGGGACAGGAAACTATGGCTACACCTTC	CASSSGTGNYGYTF
TRBV4-1	NA	NA	TRBJ1-4	15	TGCGCCAGCAGCCACGAACAGGGTCTCAGGGAAAAACTGTTTTTT	CASSHEQGLREKLFF
TRBV29-1	NA	NA	TRBJ2-1	13	TGCAGCGTTGAAACAGGGTCCTACAATGAGCAGTTCTTC	CSVETGSYNEQFF
TRBV5-1	TRBD2	NA	TRBJ2-5	15	TGCGCCAGCAGCCGGGAGGGGAGTAGGCGAGAGACCCAGTACTTC	CASSREGSRRETQYF
TRBV5-4	NA	NA	TRBJ1-3	15	TGTGCCAGCAGCTGGCAGGGCTTCTCTGGAAACACCATATATTTT	CASSWQGFSGNTIYF
TRBV6-5	NA	NA	TRBJ1-1	13	TGTGCCAGCAGCATCACAGCGAACACTGAAGCTTTCTTT	CASSITANTEAFF
TRBV5-1	NA	NA	TRBJ1-2	12	TGCGCCAGCAGCCCAGGGGACTATGGCTACACCTTC	CASSPGDYGYTF
TRBV9	TRBD1	NA	TRBJ1-2	14	TGTGCCAGCAGCGTGGGCGGGACAGTCTATGGCTACACCTTC	CASSVGGTVYGYTF
TRBV18	TRBD2	NA	TRBJ2-7	14	TGTGCCAGCTCTAGGACTAGCGGCTCCTACGAGCAGTACTTC	CASSRTSGSYEQYF
TRBV10-2	NA	NA	TRBJ2-7	12	TGCGCCAGCAGTGCGGGGTCCTACGAGCAGTACTTC	CASSAGSYEQYF
TRBV5-1	TRBD1	NA	TRBJ2-6	15	TGCGCCAGCAGCTCAACAGGGGCTGGGGCCAACGTCCTGACTTTC	CASSSTGAGANVLTF
TRBV6-5	NA	NA	TRBJ1-5	15	TGTGCCAGCAGAACCTCGGGGAGATGGGATCAGCCCCAGCATTTT	CASRTSGRWDQPQHF
TRBV29-1	TRBD1	NA	TRBJ1-1	12	TGCAGCGTTGGACAGGGATACACTGAAGCTTTCTTT	CSVGQGYTEAFF
TRBV5-1	NA	NA	TRBJ1-2	13	TGCGCCAGCAGCGAGGGCGCCGGGAATGGCTACACCTTC	CASSEGAGNGYTF
TRBV2	TRBD2	NA	TRBJ2-5	15	TGTGCCAGCAGTGAAATTACTAGCGGGAGTGGGACCCAGTACTTC	CASSEITSGSGTQYF
TRBV6-5	NA	NA	TRBJ2-3	13	TGTGCCAGCAGTTACCGACTAGGGGATACGCAGTATTTT	CASSYRLGDTQYF
TRBV30	NA	NA	TRBJ1-5	13	TGTGCCTGGAGTGTGCAGGGTACTCAGCCCCAGCATTTT	CAWSVQGTQPQHF
TRBV29-1	TRBD2	NA	TRBJ2-7	14	TGCAGCGCCAAGACTAGCGGGAGCTCCTACGAGCAGTACTTC	CSAKTSGSSYEQYF
TRBV21-1	NA	few	TRBJ1-5	16	TGTGCCAGCAGCAAAAGTGAAAGGGAGGCGCGCCAGCCCCAGCATTTT	CASSKSEREARQPQHF
TRBV9	NA	NA	TRBJ1-2	13	TGTGCCAGCACTCGGGAGCCCTCTGATGGCTACACCTTC	CASTREPSDGYTF
TRBV27	NA	NA	TRBJ2-3	11	TGTGCCAGCACGTCCACAGATACGCAGTATTTT	CASTSTDTQYF
TRBV5-1	NA	NA	TRBJ2-1	14	TGCGCCAGCAGCTTGAGGACCCTAGCTCGAGAGCAGTTCTTC	CASSLRTLAREQFF
TRBV5-1	TRBD1	NA	TRBJ2-1	15	TGCGCCAGCAGCTTGGAGGGGGCCTTAAACAATGAGCAGTTCTTC	CASSLEGALNNEQFF
TRBV7-2	NA	few	TRBJ2-7	14	TGTGCCAGCGGCGGGGTCTCCCTGCCCCACGAGCAGTACTTC	CASGGVSLPHEQYF
TRBV6-1	TRBD1	NA	TRBJ1-1	15	TGTGCCAGCAGCCGTCGACAGGGGGCATACACTGAAGCTTTCTTT	CASSRRQGAYTEAFF
TRBV29-1	TRBD1	NA	TRBJ1-4	13	TGCAGCGTTGTCGGACAGGGGAATGAAAAACTGTTTTTT	CSVVGQGNEKLFF
TRBV29-1	NA	once	TRBJ2-7	11	TGCAGCGTTCAGGGGCTCGGCGAGCAGTACTTC	CSVQGLGEQYF
TRBV5-6	NA	NA	TRBJ2-1	15	TGTGCCAGCAGCTCTAGTGTGTCCTCCTACAATGAGCAGTTCTTC	CASSSSVSSYNEQFF
TRBV7-9	NA	NA	TRBJ2-1	14	TGTGCCAGCAGCTGGCTTGGGACTGCTGGTGAGCAGTTCTTC	CASSWLGTAGEQFF
TRBV25-1	NA	NA	TRBJ2-7	15	TGTGCCAGCAGTGAAGGGGCACTGAGGTTGGGCGAGCAGTACTTC	CASSEGALRLGEQYF
TRBV20-1	NA	NA	TRBJ2-7	11	TGCAGTGCAAAACAGGCCTACGAGCAGTACTTC	CSAKQAYEQYF
TRBV9	TRBD1	NA	TRBJ1-1	15	TGTGCCAGCAGCGCAACAGGGGGCGGGGTGGCTGAAGCTTTCTTT	CASSATGGGVAEAFF
TRBV29-1	NA	NA	TRBJ1-1	13	TGCAGCGTTGAATTGGCAGGAAGGTCTGAAGCTTTCTTT	CSVELAGRSEAFF
TRBV7-2	TRBD1	few	TRBJ2-7	14	TGTGCCAGCAGCCCCCGGGACAGGGTGGGGGAGCAGTACTTC	CASSPRDRVGEQYF
TRBV5-1	NA	NA	TRBJ1-1	16	TGCGCCAGCAGCTCCGGGAGTCTCCCAATGAACACTGAAGCTTTCTTT	CASSSGSLPMNTEAFF
TRBV11-3	NA	NA	TRBJ1-6	13	TGTGCCAGCAGCCTACTAAAGGGGTCACCCCTCCACTTT	CASSLLKGSPLHF
TRBV19	NA	few	TRBJ1-5	13	TGTGCCAGTAGTAATGACAGGAATCAGCCCCAGCATTTT	CASSNDRNQPQHF
TRBV7-9	NA	NA	TRBJ2-7	14	TGTGCCAGCAGCTTGCGACTAGACGTTGAGGAGCAGTACTTC	CASSLRLDVEEQYF
TRBV2	NA	NA	TRBJ2-7	14	TGTGCCAGCAGACGGGGGGCAGGGGAGTACGAGCAGTACTTC	CASRRGAGEYEQYF
TRBV4-1	NA	few	TRBJ1-3	18	TGCGCCAGCAGCCAAGTTGCGCGGGAGAGAATCTCTGGAAACACCATATATTTT	CASSQVARERISGNTIYF
TRBV29-1	TRBD1	NA	TRBJ2-3	15	TGCAGCGTCGGTAGACAGGGGGGTCGCACAGATACGCAGTATTTT	CSVGRQGGRTDTQYF
TRBV5-6	NA	few	TRBJ1-4	14	TGTGCCAGCAGCTTGGGAGCGCGTGGTGAAAAACTGTTTTTT	CASSLGARGEKLFF
TRBV6-5	TRBD2	NA	TRBJ2-7	15	TGTGCCAGCAGGTTAGCGGGAGAGCTCTCCTACGAGCAGTACTTC	CASRLAGELSYEQYF
TRBV18	NA	few	TRBJ1-5	13	TGTGCCAGCTCACCCGTTTCTAATCAGCCCCAGCATTTT	CASSPVSNQPQHF
TRBV6-5	NA	NA	TRBJ1-1	13	TGTGCCAGCAGATCAGGCGGGGGGACTGAAGCTTTCTTT	CASRSGGGTEAFF
TRBV6-1	NA	NA	TRBJ1-1	15	TGTGCCAGCAGTGAAGCCTCGGGGGGGCAGTACGAAGCTTTCTTT	CASSEASGGQYEAFF
TRBV25-1	NA	NA	TRBJ1-3	15	TGTGCCAGCAGTGAATCATCGGTGTACGGAAACACCATATATTTT	CASSESSVYGNTIYF
TRBV25-1	NA	NA	TRBJ2-7	13	TGTGCCAGCGGGGCCGGGGGATCCTACGAGCAGTACTTC	CASGAGGSYEQYF
TRBV7-3	NA	few	TRBJ2-6	15	TGTGCCAGCAGCCCGGACATCACTGGGGCCAACGTCCTGACTTTC	CASSPDITGANVLTF
TRBV5-1	NA	NA	TRBJ1-6	15	TGCGCCAGCAGCCCCGGAACAGGGTTGAATTCACCCCTCCACTTT	CASSPGTGLNSPLHF
TRBV7-8	NA	NA	TRBJ2-7	13	TGTGCCAGCACCATCAGGCCCCCCTACGAGCAGTACTTC	CASTIRPPYEQYF
TRBV2	NA	NA	TRBJ1-1	15	TGTGCCAGCAGTGAAGGCAGGGGCAGGAACACTGAAGCTTTCTTT	CASSEGRGRNTEAFF
TRBV11-2	TRBD2	once	TRBJ2-7	13	TGTGCCAGCAGCTTCGTAAGCGGGAGCGAGCAGTACTTC	CASSFVSGSEQYF
TRBV6-5	TRBD2	NA	TRBJ2-1	14	TGTGCCAGCAAACTAGCGGGGCCCTACAATGAGCAGTTCTTC	CASKLAGPYNEQFF